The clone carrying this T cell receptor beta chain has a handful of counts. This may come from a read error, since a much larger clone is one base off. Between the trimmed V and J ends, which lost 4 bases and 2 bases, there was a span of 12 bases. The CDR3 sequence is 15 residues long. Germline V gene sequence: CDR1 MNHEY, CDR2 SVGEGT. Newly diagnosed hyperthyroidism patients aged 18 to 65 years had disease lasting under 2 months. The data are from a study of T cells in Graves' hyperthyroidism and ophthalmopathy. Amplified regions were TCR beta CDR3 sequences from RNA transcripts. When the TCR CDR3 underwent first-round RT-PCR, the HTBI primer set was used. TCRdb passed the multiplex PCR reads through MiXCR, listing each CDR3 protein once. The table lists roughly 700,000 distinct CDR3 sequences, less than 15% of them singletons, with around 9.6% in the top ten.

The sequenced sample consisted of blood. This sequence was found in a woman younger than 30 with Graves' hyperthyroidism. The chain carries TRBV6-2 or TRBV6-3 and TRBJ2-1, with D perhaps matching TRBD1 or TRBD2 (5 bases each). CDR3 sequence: CASSLGPPPYNEQFF. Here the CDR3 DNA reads TGTGCCAGCAGTTTGGGACCTCCCCCCTACAATGAGCAGTTCTTC.